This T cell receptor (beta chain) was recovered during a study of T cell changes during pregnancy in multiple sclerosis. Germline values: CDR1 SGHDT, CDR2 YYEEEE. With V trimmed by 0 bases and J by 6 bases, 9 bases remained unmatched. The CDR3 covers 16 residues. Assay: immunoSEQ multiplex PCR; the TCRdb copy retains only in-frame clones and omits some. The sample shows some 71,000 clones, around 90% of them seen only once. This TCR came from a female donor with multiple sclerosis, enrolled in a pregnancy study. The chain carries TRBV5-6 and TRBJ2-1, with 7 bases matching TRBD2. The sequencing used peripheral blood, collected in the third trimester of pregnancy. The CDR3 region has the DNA TGTGCCAGCAGCTTGGTAGGCGGGGGATTAACCAATGAGCAGTTCTTC. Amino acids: CASSLVGGGLTNEQFF.